The 3 T cell receptor beta chains below were found in one sample sequenced in a study of blood T cell repertoires in COVID-19. Some clones are missing from TCRdb's copy, which holds only in-frame ones; the method was immunoSEQ multiplex PCR. The table lists about 160,000 clones, 80% to 90% of them singletons. The sequenced sample was peripheral blood. These receptors all come from a man in his forties with acute or convalescent COVID-19.

This chain connects TRBV7-3 to TRBJ2-2; D possibly corresponds to TRBD2 (5 bases). The germline V gene has CDR1 SGHTA and CDR2 FQGTGA. This CDR3 comprises 13 residues. V was trimmed by 4 bases and J by 7 bases, leaving 10 bases between them. The CDR3 spells CASSWGRGGELFF. The CDR3 nucleotides read TGTGCCAGCAGCTGGGGTCGGGGCGGGGAGCTGTTTTTT.

This chain links TRBV18 with TRBJ1-1, with TRBD1 matching 10 bases. Germline V gene data show CDR1 as KGHSH and CDR2 as LQKENI. The ends lost 6 bases at V and 2 bases at J; junction bases unmatched: 6. The CDR3 has 15 residues. The CDR3 reads CASSPQTGGNTEAFF. CDR3 nucleotides: TGTGCCAGCTCTCCCCAGACAGGGGGCAACACTGAAGCTTTCTTT.

The chain links TRBV4-1 to TRBJ2-1; maybe TRBD2 (6 bases). The germline V gene has CDR1 MGHRA and CDR2 YSYEKL. Trimming stripped 3 bases from V and 6 bases from J, with 15 bases between. The CDR3 loop spans 15 amino acids. CDR3 region: CASSQRGVAGNEQFF. CDR3 bases: TGCGCCAGCAGCCAGCGGGGAGTAGCTGGCAATGAGCAGTTCTTC.